The clone carrying this T cell receptor beta chain showed up just a few times. Its matching antigen is unknown. This record belongs to a study of regulatory T cells in long-lasting Graves disease. CDR3 regions were amplified by Arm-PCR using iRepertoire HTBI primers to build TCR beta libraries. TCRdb fed the multiplex PCR reads into MiXCR, producing one record per CDR3 protein. The repertoire holds 600,000 to 650,000 distinct CDR3 sequences, less than 20% seen once, with 15% to 20% in the top ten. The time point denotes: newly diagnosed GD, antithyroid drugs for less than 3 months. The TCR library was prepared using RNA isolated from PBMCs. Study conclusions and caveats: It was peripheral blood alone, not thyroid tissue, that was studied.

CDR1 DFQATT and CDR2 SNEGSKA come from the germline V gene (reference sequence). V lost 1 base to trimming and J lost 7 bases, with 14 bases between them. CDR3 length: 13 amino acids. These data were likewise used in another study, on T cells in Graves' hyperthyroidism and ophthalmopathy.

Sequences were derived from peripheral blood mononuclear cells (PBMCs), sampled at new diagnosis, from a patient treated with antithyroid drugs. V and J are TRBV20-1 and TRBJ2-7; D perhaps matches TRBD1 (5 bases). This clonotype originated in a woman aged 25 to 39 with Graves disease. The CDR3 nucleotides are TGCAGTGCTAGAGTGCCCAGGGAAAAGGAGCAGTACTTC. Protein: CSARVPREKEQYF.